These 7 T cell receptor beta chains were all obtained from the same sample, sequenced in a study of blood T cell repertoires in COVID-19. Sequencing used immunoSEQ multiplex PCR; TCRdb keeps in-frame clones, though not all of them. The data contain about 97,000 clones, approximately 87% of them singletons. The sample taken for sequencing was peripheral blood. Source of these receptors: a woman aged 25 to 39 with acute or convalescent COVID-19.

V gene TRBV6-5 combines with J gene TRBJ1-1; D is unresolved. The V end lost 8 bases, the J end lost 1 base, and 8 bases lay between the germline ends. The CDR3 has 12 residues. Germline CDR1 and CDR2: MNHEY and SVGAGI. CDR3 nucleotide sequence: TGTGCCAGCTCCCCAGGGAACACTGAAGCTTTCTTT. The encoded protein is CASSPGNTEAFF.

This rearrangement joins TRBV19 to TRBJ1-1, with a weak D call TRBD1 (5 bases). V was clipped by 5 bases and J by 3 bases, with 13 bases between them. CDR3 length equals 14 residues. CDR1 is LNHDA and CDR2 is SQIVND in the germline V gene (reference sequence). The CDR3 protein is CASSFRQSHTEAFF. The CDR3 DNA sequence: TGTGCCAGTAGTTTTCGACAGAGCCACACTGAAGCTTTCTTT.

The chain combines TRBV7-9 with TRBJ1-1; TRBD1 aligns across 7 bases. V dropped 5 bases and J dropped 5; count of bases not matched to a gene: 8. The germline V gene has CDR1 SEHNR and CDR2 FQNEAQ (reference sequence). The CDR3 runs to 14 residues. The CDR3 region is CASSPNQGETEAFF. For the CDR3, the DNA is TGTGCCAGCAGCCCGAATCAGGGGGAGACTGAAGCTTTCTTT.

In this sample, this clone turned up once. This sequence joins TRBV3-1 (or the pseudogene TRBV3-2) and TRBJ2-7, with TRBD2 matching over 7 bases. Germline V gives CDR1 LGHDT, CDR2 YNNKEL (reference sequence). The CDR3 contains 15 residues. V trimming: 0 bases; J trimming: 2 bases; junction bases outside the gene matches: 4. The CDR3 sequence is CASSQEGGLAYEQYF. In DNA form, the CDR3 reads TGTGCCAGCAGCCAAGAGGGGGGGTTGGCCTACGAGCAGTACTTC.

The chain couples TRBV5-1 to TRBJ1-1, with 8 positions matching TRBD1. From germline, CDR1 is SGHRS and CDR2 YFSETQ. J gave up 11 bases and V 4 bases, and 22 bases lay outside the gene matches. CDR3 length equals 17 residues. CDR3 DNA sequence: TGCGCCAGCAGCCCTGGTGTAGGACAGGGCTCAACAGGGGGGGCTTTCTTT. Translation gives CASSPGVGQGSTGGAFF.

The genes are TRBV4-1 and TRBJ1-2; D may be TRBD1 (6 bases). The germline gives CDR1 MGHRA, CDR2 YSYEKL. V was cut by 4 bases and J by 5 bases, with 17 bases left in between. CDR3 size: 15 residues. The DNA of the CDR3 is TGCGCCAGCAGCCCGGGGGGGGCGCCGCTATATGGCTACACCTTC. This gives the protein CASSPGGAPLYGYTF.

V and J are TRBV5-1 and TRBJ2-1; 8 positions agree with TRBD1. Germline assignment: CDR1 SGHRS and CDR2 YFSETQ. The CDR3 is made up of 15 amino acids. V shed 4 bases and J 2 bases; nucleotides not matched to a gene: 5. The CDR3: CASSPGQATYNEQFF. The DNA for the CDR3 is TGCGCCAGCAGCCCGGGACAGGCCACCTACAATGAGCAGTTCTTC.